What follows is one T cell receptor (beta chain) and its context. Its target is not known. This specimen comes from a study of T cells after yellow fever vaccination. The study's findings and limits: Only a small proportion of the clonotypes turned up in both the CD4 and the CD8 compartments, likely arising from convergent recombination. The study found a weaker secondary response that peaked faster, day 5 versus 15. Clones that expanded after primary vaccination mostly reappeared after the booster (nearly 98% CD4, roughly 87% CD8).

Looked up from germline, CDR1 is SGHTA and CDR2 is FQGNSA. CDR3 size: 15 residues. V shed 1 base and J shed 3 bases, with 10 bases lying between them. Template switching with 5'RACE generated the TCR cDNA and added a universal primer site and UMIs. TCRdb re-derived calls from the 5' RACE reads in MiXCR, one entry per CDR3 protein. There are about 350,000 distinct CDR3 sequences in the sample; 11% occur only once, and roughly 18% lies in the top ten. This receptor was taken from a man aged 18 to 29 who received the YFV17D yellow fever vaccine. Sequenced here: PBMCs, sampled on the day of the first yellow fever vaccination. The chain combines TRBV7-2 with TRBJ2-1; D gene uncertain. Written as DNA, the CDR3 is TGTGCCAGCAGCTTAGACCGTCTCGGCTACAATGAGCAGTTCTTC. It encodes CASSLDRLGYNEQFF.